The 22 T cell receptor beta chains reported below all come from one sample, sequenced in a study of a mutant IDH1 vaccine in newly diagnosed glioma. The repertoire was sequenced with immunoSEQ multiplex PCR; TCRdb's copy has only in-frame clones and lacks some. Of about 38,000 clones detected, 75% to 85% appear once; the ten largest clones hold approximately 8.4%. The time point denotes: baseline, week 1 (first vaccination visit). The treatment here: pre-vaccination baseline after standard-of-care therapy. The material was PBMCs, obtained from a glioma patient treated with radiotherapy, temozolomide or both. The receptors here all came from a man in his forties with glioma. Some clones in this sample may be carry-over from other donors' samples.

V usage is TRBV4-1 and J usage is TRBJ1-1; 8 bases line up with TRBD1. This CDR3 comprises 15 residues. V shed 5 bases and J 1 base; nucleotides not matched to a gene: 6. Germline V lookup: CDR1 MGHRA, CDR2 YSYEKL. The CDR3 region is CASSGRQGRNTEAFF. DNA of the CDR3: TGCGCCAGCAGCGGGCGACAGGGGAGGAACACTGAAGCTTTCTTT.

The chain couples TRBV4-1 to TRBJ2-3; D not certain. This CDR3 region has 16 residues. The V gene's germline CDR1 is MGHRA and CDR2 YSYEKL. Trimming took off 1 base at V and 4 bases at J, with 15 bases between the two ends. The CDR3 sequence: CASSQAPLRYADTQYF. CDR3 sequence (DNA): TGCGCCAGCAGCCAAGCCCCCCTTAGATATGCAGATACGCAGTATTTT.

The CDR3 loop reads CAWTRSLGNEQFF. For the CDR3, the DNA is TGTGCCTGGACCCGGAGTCTGGGGAATGAGCAGTTCTTC. The chain joins TRBV30 to TRBJ2-1, with D hard to call. Germline CDR1 and CDR2: GTSNPN and SVGIG (reference sequence). The CDR3 is made up of 13 amino acids. Trimming pared 4 bases from V and 7 bases from J, leaving 14 bases between.

The CDR3 region is CASSGWGPRDYTF. The CDR3 DNA follows: TGTGCCAGCAGTGGGTGGGGTCCTCGAGACTACACCTTC. The chain links TRBV28 to TRBJ1-2; D remains unclear. Trimming took 5 bases from V and 10 from J, leaving 17 bases between them. CDR3 length equals 13 residues. CDR1 MDHEN and CDR2 SYDVKM come from the germline V gene.

The DNA for the CDR3 is TGTGCCAGCAGTTACGGCAGTGGGGAGACCCAGTACTTC. Amino acids: CASSYGSGETQYF. V gene TRBV2 combines with J gene TRBJ2-5; the D is unclear. This CDR3 is 13 amino acids long. Germline lookup yields CDR1 SNHLY and CDR2 FYNNEI. V lost 5 bases, J lost 5 bases, and 12 bases lay in between.

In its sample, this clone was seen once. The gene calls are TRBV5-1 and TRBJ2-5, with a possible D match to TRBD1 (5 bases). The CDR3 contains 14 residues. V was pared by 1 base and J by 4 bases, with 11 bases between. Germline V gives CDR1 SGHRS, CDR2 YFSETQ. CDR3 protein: CASSLLQGAETQYF. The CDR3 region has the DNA TGCGCCAGCAGCTTGCTTCAGGGTGCAGAGACCCAGTACTTC.

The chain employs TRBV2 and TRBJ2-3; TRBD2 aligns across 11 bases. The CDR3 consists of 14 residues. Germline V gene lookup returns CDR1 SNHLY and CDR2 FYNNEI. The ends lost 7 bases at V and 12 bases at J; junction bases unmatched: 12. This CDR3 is CASTAELAGALQYF. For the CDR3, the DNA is TGTGCCAGCACCGCGGAACTAGCGGGGGCCCTCCAGTATTTT.

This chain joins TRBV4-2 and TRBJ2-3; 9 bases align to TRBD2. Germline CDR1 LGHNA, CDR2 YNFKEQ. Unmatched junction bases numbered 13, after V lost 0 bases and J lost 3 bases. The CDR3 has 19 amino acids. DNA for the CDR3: TGTGCCAGCAGCCAAGAGTTAGTTAGCGGGGGCCTTGGGACAGATACGCAGTATTTT. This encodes CASSQELVSGGLGTDTQYF.

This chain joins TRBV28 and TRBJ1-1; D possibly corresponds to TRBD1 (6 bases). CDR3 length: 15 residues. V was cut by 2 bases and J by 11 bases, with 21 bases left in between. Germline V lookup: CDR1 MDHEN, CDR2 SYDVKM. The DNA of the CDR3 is TGTGCCAGCAGTTTAATTCCGGGGGCCGGGGGGAGGGCTTTCTTT. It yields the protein CASSLIPGAGGRAFF.

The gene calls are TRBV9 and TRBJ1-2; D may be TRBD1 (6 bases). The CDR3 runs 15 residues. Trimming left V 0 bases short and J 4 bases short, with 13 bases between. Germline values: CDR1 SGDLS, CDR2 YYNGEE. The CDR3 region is CASSVDPGAGYGYTF. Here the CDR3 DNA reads TGTGCCAGCAGCGTAGATCCGGGGGCGGGCTATGGCTACACCTTC.

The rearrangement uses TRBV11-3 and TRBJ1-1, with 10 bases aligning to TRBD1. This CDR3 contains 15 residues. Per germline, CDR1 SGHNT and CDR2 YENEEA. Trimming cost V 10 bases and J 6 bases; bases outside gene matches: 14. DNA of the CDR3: TGTGCCATCCCTGACAGGGGGCCAGATAAAGCTGAAGCTTTCTTT. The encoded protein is CAIPDRGPDKAEAFF.

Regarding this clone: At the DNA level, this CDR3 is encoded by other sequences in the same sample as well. The DNA of the CDR3 is TGTGCCTGGAGTAGGGGTATGAACACTGAAGCTTTCTTT. Translation: CAWSRGMNTEAFF. This sequence joins TRBV30 and TRBJ1-1; possibly TRBD1 for D (5 bases). Germline CDR1 reads GTSNPN; CDR2 reads SVGIG (reference sequence). The CDR3 contains 13 residues. Trimming took off 2 bases at V and 0 bases at J, with 7 bases between the two ends.

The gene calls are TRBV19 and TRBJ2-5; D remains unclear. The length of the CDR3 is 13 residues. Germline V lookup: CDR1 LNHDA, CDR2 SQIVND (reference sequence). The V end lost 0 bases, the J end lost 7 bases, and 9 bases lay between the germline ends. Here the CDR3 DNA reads TGTGCCAGTAGTATAGAGGGGTTGGGGACCCAGTACTTC. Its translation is CASSIEGLGTQYF.

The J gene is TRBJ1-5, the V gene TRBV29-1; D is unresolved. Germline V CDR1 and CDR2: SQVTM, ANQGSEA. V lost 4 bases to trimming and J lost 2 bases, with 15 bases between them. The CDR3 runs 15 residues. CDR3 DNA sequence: TGCAGCGTTGCTGCCTCTGGGGATCGCAATCAGCCCCAGCATTTT. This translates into CSVAASGDRNQPQHF.

The CDR3 sequence: CAWSVGQGIGYEQYF. The CDR3 coding sequence is TGTGCCTGGAGTGTAGGACAGGGGATAGGGTACGAGCAGTACTTC. The rearrangement joins TRBV30 to TRBJ2-7; TRBD1 aligns across 9 bases. V was clipped by 0 bases and J by 4 bases; unmatched bases: 7. CDR1 and CDR2 (germline): GTSNPN, SVGIG (reference sequence). The CDR3 covers 15 residues.

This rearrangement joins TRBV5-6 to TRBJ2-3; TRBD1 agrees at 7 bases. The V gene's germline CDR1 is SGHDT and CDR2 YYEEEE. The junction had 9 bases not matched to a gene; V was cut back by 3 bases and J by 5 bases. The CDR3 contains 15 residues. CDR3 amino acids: CASSWMTGSKDTQYF. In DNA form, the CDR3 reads TGTGCCAGCAGCTGGATGACAGGGTCTAAAGATACGCAGTATTTT.

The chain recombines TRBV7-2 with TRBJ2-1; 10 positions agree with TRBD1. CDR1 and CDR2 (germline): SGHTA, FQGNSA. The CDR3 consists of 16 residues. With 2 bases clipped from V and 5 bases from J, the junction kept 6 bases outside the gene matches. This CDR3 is CASSLIEGTGDNEQFF. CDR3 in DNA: TGTGCCAGCAGCTTAATAGAAGGGACAGGGGACAATGAGCAGTTCTTC.

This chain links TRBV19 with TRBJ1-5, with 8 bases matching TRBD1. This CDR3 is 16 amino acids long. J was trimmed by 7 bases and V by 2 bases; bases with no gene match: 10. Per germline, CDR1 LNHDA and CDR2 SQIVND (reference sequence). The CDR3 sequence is CASSIPYGQGGQPQHF. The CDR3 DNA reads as TGTGCCAGTAGTATACCATACGGACAGGGAGGGCAGCCCCAGCATTTT. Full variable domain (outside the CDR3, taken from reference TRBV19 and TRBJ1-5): DGGITQSPKYLFRKEGQNVTLSCEQNLNHDAMYWYRQDPGQGLRLIYYSQIVNDFQKGDIAEGYSVSREKKESFPLTVTSAQKNPTAFYLCASSIPYGQGGQPQHFGDGTRLSIL.

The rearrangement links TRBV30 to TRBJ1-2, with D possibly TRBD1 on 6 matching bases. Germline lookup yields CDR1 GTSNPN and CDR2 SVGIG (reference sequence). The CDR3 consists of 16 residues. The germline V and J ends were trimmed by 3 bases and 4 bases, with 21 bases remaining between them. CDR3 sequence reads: CAWSPGGGQPIYGYTF. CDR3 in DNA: TGTGCCTGGAGCCCGGGTGGGGGACAACCAATCTATGGCTACACCTTC.

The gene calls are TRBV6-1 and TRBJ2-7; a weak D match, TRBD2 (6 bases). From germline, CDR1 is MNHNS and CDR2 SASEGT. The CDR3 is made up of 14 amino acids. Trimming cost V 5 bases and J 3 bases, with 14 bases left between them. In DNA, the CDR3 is TGTGCCAGCAGTTCGGCGGGGCCAAGCTACGAGCAGTACTTC. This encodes CASSSAGPSYEQYF.

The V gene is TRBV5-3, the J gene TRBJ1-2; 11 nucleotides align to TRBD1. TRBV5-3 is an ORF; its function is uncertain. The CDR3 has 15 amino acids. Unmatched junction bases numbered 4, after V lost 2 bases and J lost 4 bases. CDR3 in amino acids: CARSFRTGGGYGYTF. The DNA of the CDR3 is TGTGCCAGAAGCTTCCGGACAGGGGGCGGCTATGGCTACACCTTC.

CDR3 DNA sequence: TGTGCCAGCAGTGAAGAGACAGCAAACACCGGGGAGCTGTTTTTT. Its translation: CASSEETANTGELFF. V usage is TRBV2 and J usage is TRBJ2-2, with a tentative D call TRBD1 (5 bases). Trimming removed 1 base at V and 2 bases at J, with 8 bases between. From germline, CDR1 is SNHLY and CDR2 FYNNEI. The CDR3 has 15 amino acids.